Sequencing of this T cell receptor (beta chain) was carried out in a study of T cell responses to AZD1222 COVID-19 vaccine. V was clipped by 8 bases and J by 5 bases; unmatched bases: 5. In germline, CDR1 is KGHSH, CDR2 LQKENI. The CDR3 sequence is 14 residues long. Assay used: immunoSEQ multiplex PCR; TCRdb lists only in-frame clones, some missing. Of under 150,000 clones listed, more than 85% are singletons. The rearrangement joins TRBV18 to TRBJ2-7, with 14 bases lining up with TRBD2. This material consisted of peripheral blood, taken on day 0 of AZD1222 vaccination. This clonotype was sampled from an adult in good health. For the CDR3, the DNA is TGTGCCAGCGGGGGACTAGCGGGAGTCCACGAGCAGTACTTC. As protein: CASGGLAGVHEQYF.